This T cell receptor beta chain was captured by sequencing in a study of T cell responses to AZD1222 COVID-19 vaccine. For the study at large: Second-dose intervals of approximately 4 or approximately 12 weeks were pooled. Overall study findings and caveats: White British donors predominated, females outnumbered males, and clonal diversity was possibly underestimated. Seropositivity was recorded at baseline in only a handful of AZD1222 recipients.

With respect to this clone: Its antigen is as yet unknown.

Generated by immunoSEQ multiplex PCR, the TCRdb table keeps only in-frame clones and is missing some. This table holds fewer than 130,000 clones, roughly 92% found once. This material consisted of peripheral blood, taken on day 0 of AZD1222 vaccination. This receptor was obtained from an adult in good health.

CDR3 sequence: CASSARGRGGSPLHF. In DNA form, the CDR3 reads TGTGCCAGCAGTGCCCGGGGGAGGGGGGGATCACCCCTCCACTTT. The V call is TRBV28, the J call TRBJ1-6; maybe TRBD1 (6 bases). The CDR3 extends over 15 amino acids. V was clipped by 5 bases and J by 10 bases, with 18 bases between them. The germline V gene has CDR1 MDHEN and CDR2 SYDVKM.